This passage covers 17 T cell receptor beta chains from one sample sequenced in a study of T cells in Graves' hyperthyroidism and ophthalmopathy. Amplification targeted TCR beta CDR3 regions from RNA transcripts. First-round RT-PCR targeting the TCR CDR3 was performed with the HTBI primer set. Via MiXCR, TCRdb re-called the multiplex PCR reads, giving one row per CDR3 protein. There are around 300,000 distinct CDR3 sequences in the sample; about 14% occur only once, and approximately 8.6% lies in the top ten. Sequencing was done on a sample of blood. The receptors originated from a woman aged 30 to 39 with Graves' hyperthyroidism that later progressed to Graves' ophthalmopathy.

This clonotype has a count of ten or more. The rearrangement uses TRBV27 and TRBJ2-5, with D tentatively TRBD2 (6 bases). CDR1 is MNHEY, CDR2 SMNVEV, per germline (reference sequence). The CDR3 is made up of 12 amino acids. Trimming removed 10 bases from V and 5 bases from J, with 14 bases in between. The CDR3 loop reads CATLGGRETQYF. The CDR3 DNA sequence: TGTGCCACCCTCGGGGGACGGGAGACCCAGTACTTC.

The rearrangement uses TRBV19 and TRBJ2-1; D perhaps matches TRBD2 (6 bases). The J call may be incorrect, as the DNA end agrees better with TRBJ2-7. Looked up from germline, CDR1 is LNHDA and CDR2 is SQIVND (reference sequence). This CDR3 spans 14 amino acids. CDR3 loop: CASSTGLIYNEQYF. DNA for the CDR3: TGTGCCAGTAGTACGGGACTTATATACAATGAGCAGTACTTC.

This clonotype came up many times. This sequence joins TRBV5-1 and TRBJ1-2, with a possible D match to TRBD1 (6 bases). The CDR3 totals 13 residues. Looked up from germline, CDR1 is SGHRS and CDR2 is YFSETQ. V was trimmed by 4 bases and J by 8 bases, leaving 15 bases between them. The CDR3 sequence is CASSPGGGQGYTF. CDR3 coding DNA: TGCGCCAGCAGCCCAGGAGGGGGGCAAGGCTACACCTTC.

This clonotype came up many times. The chain uses TRBV30 and TRBJ1-2; 7 bases match TRBD1. Germline lookup yields CDR1 GTSNPN and CDR2 SVGIG (reference sequence). V shed 3 bases and J 13 bases; nucleotides not matched to a gene: 8. This CDR3 comprises 11 residues. The CDR3 is CAWSSRQGCTF. The CDR3, as DNA: TGTGCCTGGAGCAGTAGACAGGGATGCACCTTC.

There are many counts of this clonotype. V gene TRBV20-1 combines with J gene TRBJ2-5; 9 bases fit TRBD2. J gave up 3 bases and V 3 bases, and 8 bases lay outside the gene matches. CDR1 and CDR2 from the germline V gene are DFQATT and SNEGSKA (reference sequence). This CDR3 has 15 amino acids. The CDR3 reads CSASDSGRGEETQYF. In DNA, the CDR3 is TGCAGTGCTAGTGATAGCGGGAGAGGGGAAGAGACCCAGTACTTC.

J is TRBJ1-5 and V is TRBV6-1; D is unresolved. With 3 bases removed from V and 6 bases from J, the gap between germline ends came to 3 bases. Germline V gene sequence: CDR1 MNHNS, CDR2 SASEGT. This CDR3 is built from 11 residues. The CDR3 loop reads CASSDGQPQHF. The CDR3 DNA follows: TGTGCCAGCAGTGATGGTCAGCCCCAGCATTTT.

This clonotype was observed at least ten times. The chain combines TRBV6-2 or TRBV6-3 with TRBJ2-5, with a possible D match to TRBD2 (5 bases). V was cut by 5 bases and J by 5 bases, with 12 bases left in between. Per the germline V gene, CDR1 is MNHEY and CDR2 is SVGEGT. This CDR3 region has 13 residues. This CDR3 is CASSADWEETQYF. CDR3 DNA: TGTGCCAGCAGTGCCGACTGGGAGGAGACCCAGTACTTC.

This clonotype was seen ten or more times. V usage is TRBV27 and J usage is TRBJ2-4; D unclear. The germline V gene encodes CDR1 MNHEY and CDR2 SMNVEV (reference sequence). This CDR3 comprises 19 residues. V gave up 4 bases and J gave up 1 base, with 23 bases separating them. The CDR3 region has the DNA TGTGCCAGCAGTTCCAGGTCGATTTTCCCCGGGTGGGCCAAAAACATTCAGTACTTC. As protein: CASSSRSIFPGWAKNIQYF.

This clonotype was seen many times. The J gene is TRBJ1-4, the V gene TRBV3-1; possibly TRBD1 for D (6 bases). The V gene lost 0 bases and the J gene lost 6 bases, with 11 bases spanning the gap. CDR3 size: 15 residues. The germline CDR1 and CDR2 sequences are LGHDT and YNNKEL (reference sequence). In nucleotides, the CDR3 is TGTGCCAGCAGCCAAGACTTGGACAGTCATGAAAAACTGTTTTTT. Its translation is CASSQDLDSHEKLFF.

About this clonotype: Since a much larger clone is just one base distant, this may be a read error. The chain couples TRBV10-3 to TRBJ1-1, with D possibly being TRBD1 (5 bases). The CDR3 is 12 residues long. Looked up from germline, CDR1 is ENHRY and CDR2 is SYGVKD. V lost 8 bases and J lost 4, with 11 bases in between. Here the CDR3 DNA reads TGTGCCATCGGAGGGACCGTCACTGAAGCTTTCTTT. Translated: CAIGGTVTEAFF.

The chain recombines TRBV28 with TRBJ2-1, with D perhaps TRBD1 (6 bases). V shed 7 bases and J shed 0 bases, with 10 bases lying between them. Germline V gene lookup returns CDR1 MDHEN and CDR2 SYDVKM. CDR3 length: 14 residues. CDR3 nucleotide sequence: TGTGCCAGCACAGGGGCGCTCTCCTACAATGAGCAGTTCTTC. Protein sequence: CASTGALSYNEQFF.

This clonotype was detected many times. The chain joins TRBV6-2 or TRBV6-3 to TRBJ2-7; no clear D. The CDR3 has 13 amino acids. Germline V gene lookup returns CDR1 MNHEY and CDR2 SVGEGT. Trimming shortened V by 7 bases and J by 4 bases, and 14 bases separated the two germline ends. CDR3 nucleotides: TGTGCCAGCACCCCCAGTCAAGTATACGAGCAGTACTTC. Residues: CASTPSQVYEQYF.

This clonotype has ten or more counts. The genes are TRBV6-1 and TRBJ2-3; D uncertain. V shed 0 bases and J shed 0 bases, with 7 bases lying between them. Germline values: CDR1 MNHNS, CDR2 SASEGT. This CDR3 comprises 15 residues. CDR3 in amino acids: CASSEARLSTDTQYF. The CDR3 DNA reads TGTGCCAGCAGTGAAGCTCGACTCAGCACAGATACGCAGTATTTT.

In this sample, this clonotype turned up many times. The J gene is TRBJ2-7, the V gene TRBV7-2; 12 bases fit TRBD2. CDR1 is SGHTA, CDR2 FQGNSA, per germline. The trim removed 1 base at V and 3 bases at J, leaving 7 bases unmatched. The CDR3 extends over 17 amino acids. The CDR3: CASSLGTSGKVVYEQYF. CDR3 bases: TGTGCCAGCAGCTTAGGGACTAGCGGGAAGGTCGTCTACGAGCAGTACTTC. The full variable domain, in which reference TRBV7-2 and TRBJ2-7 provide the parts outside the CDR3, is GAGVSQSPSNKVTEKGKDVELRCDPISGHTALYWYRQSLGQGLEFLIYFQGNSAPDKSGLPSDRFSAERTGGSVSTLTIQRTQQEDSAVYLCASSLGTSGKVVYEQYFGPGTRLTVT.

This clonotype was observed a few times. The genes are TRBV27 and TRBJ2-7; D remains unclear. CDR3 length: 14 amino acids. The V end was cut by 2 bases, the J end by 4 bases, with 12 bases between. Germline CDR1 MNHEY, CDR2 SMNVEV (reference sequence). The CDR3: CASSLTGTGYEQYF. CDR3 nucleotide sequence: TGTGCCAGCAGTTTAACGGGTACCGGGTACGAGCAGTACTTC.

This clonotype has a handful of counts. This sequence joins TRBV4-3 and TRBJ2-5; D might be TRBD2 (6 bases). Germline-derived CDR1 and CDR2 are LGHNA and YSLEER. The CDR3 is 14 residues long. Trimming removed 0 bases at V and 9 bases at J, with 14 bases between. CDR3 bases: TGCGCCAGCAGCCAAGATATGATCGGCGGGGCCCAGTACTTC. Its protein product is CASSQDMIGGAQYF.

This clonotype has at least ten counts. The chain links TRBV19 to TRBJ2-3; 11 bases match TRBD2. Germline V gene sequence: CDR1 LNHDA, CDR2 SQIVND (reference sequence). The junction had 4 bases not matched to a gene; V was cut back by 5 bases and J by 0 bases. The CDR3 covers 16 residues. DNA for the CDR3: TGTGCCAGTAGTGCGGGACTAGCGGCTAGCACAGATACGCAGTATTTT. Translated: CASSAGLAASTDTQYF. The complete variable domain, with remaining parts taken from reference TRBV19 and TRBJ2-3, reads DGGITQSPKYLFRKEGQNVTLSCEQNLNHDAMYWYRQDPGQGLRLIYYSQIVNDFQKGDIAEGYSVSREKKESFPLTVTSAQKNPTAFYLCASSAGLAASTDTQYFGPGTRLTVL.